The 12 T cell receptor beta chains below all came from one sample that was sequenced in a study of control samples from healthy donors and cancer patients. Profiled with immunoSEQ multiplex PCR; TCRdb holds only in-frame clones, not every one. The repertoire includes roughly 20,000 clones, about 85% of them detected once, and approximately 23% sits in the top ten. Sample: PBMCs. These receptors were collected from a man between 60 and 75 years old with colorectal cancer.

This chain connects TRBV2 to TRBJ2-3; tentatively, D is TRBD1 or TRBD2 (5 bases each). The CDR3 spans 16 residues. In germline, CDR1 is SNHLY, CDR2 FYNNEI. Trimming removed 1 base at V and 2 bases at J, with 13 bases between. CDR3: CASSEGGIRATDTQYF. CDR3 coding DNA: TGTGCCAGCAGTGAAGGGGGGATTAGAGCCACAGATACGCAGTATTTT.

This clone was observed a few times. The rearrangement uses TRBV5-1 and TRBJ1-5, with D unresolved. The V gene lost 2 bases and the J gene lost 9 bases, with 3 bases spanning the gap. Germline CDR1 and CDR2: SGHRS and YFSETQ. The CDR3 length is 10 residues. The CDR3 loop is CASSFAPQHF. In DNA form, the CDR3 reads TGCGCCAGCAGCTTTGCGCCCCAGCATTTT.

The chain carries TRBV11-2 and TRBJ2-1; TRBD2 agrees at 7 bases. V lost 3 bases, J lost 9 bases, and 11 bases stayed unmatched. There are 15 residues in the CDR3. From germline, CDR1 is SGHAT and CDR2 FQNNGV. In DNA form, the CDR3 reads TGTGCCAGCAGCTTGTTAGGTGGCCCGGGGGGTGAGCAGTTCTTC. Translating it yields CASSLLGGPGGEQFF.

The V gene is TRBV27, the J gene TRBJ1-3; D gene unclear. The CDR3 totals 13 residues. Germline V gives CDR1 MNHEY, CDR2 SMNVEV (reference sequence). Trimming removed 5 bases from V and 4 bases from J, with 9 bases in between. DNA for the CDR3: TGTGCCAGCAGTCGCGGGCCGGGAAACACCATATATTTT. This encodes CASSRGPGNTIYF.

The CDR3 DNA sequence: TGTGCCAGCGGTCGGGACACCTCCTACGAGCAGTACTTC. Translation: CASGRDTSYEQYF. The gene calls are TRBV6-6 and TRBJ2-7; D perhaps matches TRBD1 (6 bases). The CDR3 has 13 residues. V shed 8 bases and J shed 0 bases, with 11 bases lying between them. In germline, CDR1 is MNHNY, CDR2 SVGAGI (reference sequence).

The rearrangement links TRBV6-2 or TRBV6-3 to TRBJ1-2; unclear D gene. The germline gives CDR1 MNHEY, CDR2 SVGEGT. This CDR3 has 18 amino acids. Trimming shortened V by 0 bases and J by 2 bases, and 19 bases separated the two germline ends. The CDR3 sequence is CASSYSPGERVRNYGYTF. The CDR3 DNA follows: TGTGCCAGCAGTTACTCCCCGGGAGAACGGGTGAGAAACTATGGCTACACCTTC.

This clone appeared once. The genes are TRBV18 and TRBJ1-2; D might be TRBD1 (6 bases). The CDR3 spans 16 residues. Germline CDR1 KGHSH, CDR2 LQKENI. Trimming left V 2 bases short and J 6 bases short, with 19 bases between. CDR3 residues: CASSPFDRTYFDGYTF. CDR3 DNA sequence: TGTGCCAGCTCACCATTCGACAGGACCTACTTCGATGGCTACACCTTC. The entire variable domain, with the rest obtained from reference TRBV18 and TRBJ1-2, is as follows: NAGVMQNPRHLVRRRGQEARLRCSPMKGHSHVYWYRQLPEEGLKFMVYLQKENIIDESGMPKERFSAEFPKEGPSILRIQQVVRGDSAAYFCASSPFDRTYFDGYTFGSGTRLTVV.

The gene calls are TRBV4-1 and TRBJ2-7; D is perhaps TRBD1 (5 bases). V lost 0 bases and J 1 base, leaving 19 bases between the germline ends. Germline loops: CDR1 MGHRA, CDR2 YSYEKL. The CDR3 has 18 amino acids. CDR3 nucleotides: TGCGCCAGCAGCCAAGAAGAAGGAGTCAGGGCCCTGTCCTACGAGCAGTACTTC. Protein sequence: CASSQEEGVRALSYEQYF.

As DNA, the CDR3 is TGTGCCAGCAGCTTCGGGGGGACCTATGGCTACACCTTC. Residues: CASSFGGTYGYTF. The chain joins TRBV5-4 to TRBJ1-2, with a possible D match to TRBD1 (5 bases). V shed 2 bases and J shed 4 bases, with 9 bases lying between them. The length of the CDR3 is 13 residues. Germline lookup yields CDR1 SGHNT and CDR2 YYREEE (reference sequence).

J is TRBJ2-7 and V is TRBV6-6; D is unresolved. Germline V gene lookup returns CDR1 MNHNY and CDR2 SVGAGI (reference sequence). V lost 4 bases and J lost 3, with 4 bases in between. This CDR3 is built from 11 residues. The CDR3 DNA follows: TGTGCCAGCAGTTCCGACTACGAGCAGTACTTC. It yields the protein CASSSDYEQYF.

Details on this clone: A much larger clone lies one base from this, so it may be a read error. The rearrangement links TRBV28 to TRBJ1-2, with 7 nucleotides matching TRBD1. CDR3 length: 13 amino acids. Trimming removed 7 bases from V and 10 bases from J; junction bases left unmatched: 12. Germline CDR1 reads MDHEN; CDR2 reads SYDVKM. The CDR3 loop is CASTLMTGWNYTF. The CDR3 DNA sequence: TGTGCCAGCACCTTAATGACAGGGTGGAACTACACCTTC.

The chain combines TRBV2 with TRBJ2-3; perhaps TRBD2 as D (5 bases). The CDR3 is 17 amino acids. Germline V gene sequence: CDR1 SNHLY, CDR2 FYNNEI. The V gene lost 6 bases and the J gene lost 1 base, with 20 bases spanning the gap. The CDR3 reads CASSPLGLSGGTDTQYF. CDR3 DNA sequence: TGTGCCAGCAGCCCCCTGGGGTTATCCGGGGGCACAGATACGCAGTATTTT. Variable domain in full (rest from reference TRBV2 and TRBJ2-3): EPEVTQTPSHQVTQMGQEVILRCVPISNHLYFYWYRQILGQKVEFLVSFYNNEISEKSEIFDDQFSVERPDGSNFTLKIRSTKLEDSAMYFCASSPLGLSGGTDTQYFGPGTRLTVL.